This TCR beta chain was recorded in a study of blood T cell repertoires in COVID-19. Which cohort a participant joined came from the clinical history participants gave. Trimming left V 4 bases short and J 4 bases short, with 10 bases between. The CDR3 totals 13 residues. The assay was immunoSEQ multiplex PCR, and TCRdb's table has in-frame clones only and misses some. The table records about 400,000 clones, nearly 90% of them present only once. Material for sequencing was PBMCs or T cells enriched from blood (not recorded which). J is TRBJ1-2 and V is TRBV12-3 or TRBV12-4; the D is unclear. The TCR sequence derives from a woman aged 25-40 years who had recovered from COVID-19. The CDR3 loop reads CASSSSRSYGYTF. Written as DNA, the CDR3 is TGTGCCAGCAGTTCCAGCAGGTCCTATGGCTACACCTTC.